These 20 T cell receptor beta chains share one sample of origin, sequenced in a study of identical twins. A single record per CDR3 protein comes from TCRdb applying MiXCR to the 5' RACE reads. The sample lists hundreds of thousands of distinct CDR3 sequences, 24% seen once, with over 2.5% in the top ten. Another study also made use of these data, one on T cells expressing NK-cell markers.

Sequenced input: CD4+ T cells sorted from blood. Every receptor here comes from a woman between 18 and 30 years old in good health.

The gene calls are TRBV6-2 or TRBV6-3 and TRBJ2-1; D not resolved. Germline V CDR1 and CDR2: MNHEY, SVGEGT. The CDR3 has 13 amino acids. The ends were cut back, 11 bases at V and 6 bases at J, with 17 bases in the middle. CDR3 in amino acids: CAGKRAAVNEQFF. CDR3 coding DNA: TGTGCCGGCAAAAGGGCCGCCGTCAATGAGCAGTTCTTC.

This clonotype was seen repeatedly, ten times or more. This rearrangement joins TRBV20-1 to TRBJ1-1; a weak D match, TRBD1 (6 bases). The V gene's germline CDR1 is DFQATT and CDR2 SNEGSKA (reference sequence). V shed 4 bases and J shed 4 bases, with 10 bases lying between them. This CDR3 contains 12 residues. CDR3 loop: CSATQGLTEAFF. The CDR3 bases are TGCAGTGCTACACAGGGTCTCACTGAAGCTTTCTTT.

In this sample, this clonotype turned up a few times. The chain combines TRBV7-7 with TRBJ2-5; perhaps TRBD2 as D (6 bases). V shed 6 bases and J shed 1 base, with 15 bases lying between them. Germline V lookup: CDR1 SSHAT, CDR2 FNYEAQ (reference sequence). The CDR3 sequence is 15 residues long. The CDR3 nucleotides are TGTGCCAGCAGTTCTCAATTGGGGGGCCAAGAGACCCAGTACTTC. Translation: CASSSQLGGQETQYF.

The genes are TRBV29-1 and TRBJ1-2; no clear D gene. V lost 4 bases and J 0 bases, leaving 6 bases between the germline ends. Germline V gives CDR1 SQVTM, CDR2 ANQGSEA. The CDR3 spans 12 residues. CDR3 sequence: CSVVSANYGYTF. In DNA form, the CDR3 reads TGCAGCGTTGTATCAGCTAACTATGGCTACACCTTC.

This clonotype was detected a few times. The CDR3 nucleotides read TGCAGTGCTAGAGATCTGGGAACGGATAATGAAAAACTGTTTTTT. Residues: CSARDLGTDNEKLFF. The chain employs TRBV20-1 and TRBJ1-4, with unresolved D. CDR3 length: 15 residues. Germline loops: CDR1 DFQATT, CDR2 SNEGSKA (reference sequence). V lost 0 bases, J lost 4 bases, and 12 bases lay in between.

This clonotype occurred many times. The chain recombines TRBV10-3 with TRBJ2-1; D unresolved. Trimming took off 6 bases at V and 9 bases at J, with 15 bases between the two ends. Germline V gene sequence: CDR1 ENHRY, CDR2 SYGVKD. The CDR3 is made up of 13 amino acids. CDR3 sequence (DNA): TGTGCCATCAGACCCTCTGACATGAGTGAGCAGTTCTTC. It is translated as CAIRPSDMSEQFF.

Only a few counts were recorded for this clonotype. V usage is TRBV7-3 and J usage is TRBJ2-1, with TRBD2 matching 11 bases. Germline V gene sequence: CDR1 SGHTA, CDR2 FQGTGA. Losses at the gene ends were 3 bases for V and 8 bases for J; bases not matched to a gene: 6. The CDR3 has 15 amino acids. The CDR3 DNA reads as TGTGCCAGCAGCTTTATAGCGGGGGGGCGGTATGAGCAGTTCTTC. Amino acids: CASSFIAGGRYEQFF.

The rearrangement joins TRBV11-2 to TRBJ2-7, with D possibly being TRBD2 (5 bases). The V gene's germline CDR1 is SGHAT and CDR2 FQNNGV. V was trimmed by 1 base and J by 4 bases, leaving 11 bases between them. The CDR3 consists of 14 residues. Written as DNA, the CDR3 is TGTGCCAGCAGCTTAGTTCGGGGAAGATACGAGCAGTACTTC. This encodes CASSLVRGRYEQYF.

This rearrangement joins TRBV10-2 to TRBJ1-4, with D perhaps matching TRBD1 (5 bases). Trimming shortened V by 6 bases and J by 0 bases, and 5 bases separated the two germline ends. The CDR3 contains 13 residues. Germline CDR1 is WSHSY and CDR2 is SAAADI. CDR3 DNA sequence: TGCGCCAGCAGGGGGGCAACTAATGAAAAACTGTTTTTT. Protein sequence: CASRGATNEKLFF.

In its sample, this clonotype was seen a few times. V gene TRBV29-1 combines with J gene TRBJ2-1; 7 bases agree with TRBD1. This CDR3 is built from 16 residues. CDR1 is SQVTM and CDR2 is ANQGSEA in the germline V gene. Germline trimming cut 6 bases from V and 1 base from J; bases unmatched to any gene: 12. Here the CDR3 DNA reads TGCAGCGTAGTTACAGGGGCTCCCCGTTCCTACAATGAGCAGTTCTTC. This encodes CSVVTGAPRSYNEQFF.

CDR3 amino acids: CASSGIQINTEAFF. The CDR3, as DNA: TGTGCCAGCAGTGGTATACAGATTAACACTGAAGCTTTCTTT. The J gene is TRBJ1-1, the V gene TRBV2, with D unresolved. CDR1 is SNHLY and CDR2 is FYNNEI in the germline V gene. This CDR3 has 14 residues. Trimming took 4 bases from V and 2 from J, leaving 11 bases between them.

The chain carries TRBV25-1 and TRBJ2-2, with 8 bases lining up with TRBD2. V gave up 9 bases and J gave up 4 bases; unmatched junction bases: 13. In germline, CDR1 is MGHDK, CDR2 SYGVNS. The CDR3 is made up of 16 amino acids. The CDR3 region is CARHPRGTRVTGELFF. CDR3 bases: TGTGCCAGGCACCCTCGTGGGACTAGGGTCACCGGGGAGCTGTTTTTT.

This clonotype has ten or more counts. The chain employs TRBV12-3 or TRBV12-4 and TRBJ1-1, with unresolved D. This CDR3 region has 13 residues. V was cut by 2 bases and J by 1 base, with 5 bases left in between. Here the CDR3 reads CASSLNGNTEAFF. CDR3 bases: TGTGCCAGCAGTTTAAACGGGAACACTGAAGCTTTCTTT.

This clonotype was detected only once. The junction differs from germline at one of its ends, possibly a read error. The chain employs TRBV3-1 and TRBJ2-5; 7 nucleotides agree with TRBD2. The germline CDR1 and CDR2 sequences are LGHDT and YNNKEL (reference sequence). The CDR3 is 13 residues long. DNA for the CDR3: TGTGCCAGCAGCCAAGATTTTGGGAGGGAGAGGAACTTC. Its protein product is CASSQDFGRERNF.

The V call is TRBV3-1, the J call TRBJ2-1; D unclear. Trimming stripped 1 base from V and 12 bases from J, with 10 bases between. The CDR3 covers 12 residues. Germline values: CDR1 LGHDT, CDR2 YNNKEL (reference sequence). CDR3 sequence reads: CASSQGAVWQFF. Here the CDR3 DNA reads TGTGCCAGCAGCCAAGGTGCGGTCTGGCAGTTCTTC.

The V call is TRBV20-1, the J call TRBJ1-1; tentatively, D is TRBD1 (6 bases). The V and J ends lost 3 bases and 3 bases respectively, with 17 bases between them. The CDR3 contains 15 residues. Germline V lookup: CDR1 DFQATT, CDR2 SNEGSKA (reference sequence). CDR3 bases: TGCAGTGCTAGGCCAAACAGGGTTTATTACACTGAAGCTTTCTTT. It encodes CSARPNRVYYTEAFF.

This clonotype was picked up a small number of times. This chain joins TRBV6-5 and TRBJ1-2; TRBD1 might be the D (5 bases). Looked up from germline, CDR1 is MNHEY and CDR2 is SVGAGI. With 0 bases removed from V and 6 bases from J, the gap between germline ends came to 11 bases. This CDR3 contains 14 residues. The CDR3 DNA sequence: TGTGCCAGCAGTTACTCGGGACCGAGGGATGGCTACACCTTC. It codes for CASSYSGPRDGYTF.

This clonotype has a handful of counts. The chain combines TRBV7-9 with TRBJ1-4; D is ambiguous. Germline values: CDR1 SEHNR, CDR2 FQNEAQ (reference sequence). This CDR3 spans 13 amino acids. V lost 5 bases and J 7 bases, leaving 11 bases between the germline ends. The DNA of the CDR3 is TGTGCCAGCAGCCTCCTGGGGAGTGAAAAACTGTTTTTT. This encodes CASSLLGSEKLFF.

This clonotype has ten or more counts. This chain joins TRBV12-3 or TRBV12-4 and TRBJ2-2, with D uncertain. The CDR3 loop spans 13 amino acids. Trimming stripped 2 bases from V and 2 bases from J, with 3 bases between. The CDR3 nucleotides are TGTGCCAGCAGTTTACTAAACACCGGGGAGCTGTTTTTT. It encodes CASSLLNTGELFF.

There are many counts of this clonotype. V and J are TRBV7-9 and TRBJ1-2, with TRBD1 identical over 7 bases. J gave up 3 bases and V 4 bases, and 14 bases lay outside the gene matches. Germline CDR1 reads SEHNR; CDR2 reads FQNEAQ (reference sequence). The CDR3 runs to 17 residues. CDR3 residues: CASSSITRQGDYYGYTF. The CDR3 region has the DNA TGTGCCAGCAGCTCTATAACCAGACAGGGTGACTACTATGGCTACACCTTC. The full variable domain, in which reference TRBV7-9 and TRBJ1-2 provide the parts outside the CDR3, is DTGVSQNPRHKITKRGQNVTFRCDPISEHNRLYWYRQTLGQGPEFLTYFQNEAQLEKSRLLSDRFSAERPKGSFSTLEIQRTEQGDSAMYLCASSSITRQGDYYGYTFGSGTRLTVV.